A single sample gave rise to the 27 T cell receptor beta chains below, sequenced in a study of cytomegalovirus exposure and HLA in healthy donors. PCR amplification relied on 60 Vbeta primers (plus 13 Jbeta primers). Measured with immunoSEQ multiplex PCR; TCRdb has only the in-frame clones, and not every one. The sample includes fewer than 200,000 clones, around four fifths seen only once; the top ten take under 2%. The specimen was PBMCs. All receptors come from a man aged 40-49 years in good health and CMV-seropositive.

J is TRBJ1-1 and V is TRBV5-1, with a possible D match to TRBD1 (6 bases). The CDR3 covers 13 residues. Deletions cut 0 bases from V and 4 bases from J, with 7 bases between. Germline lookup yields CDR1 SGHRS and CDR2 YFSETQ. The DNA of the CDR3 is TGCGCCAGCAGCTTGGTGGACAGCACTGAAGCTTTCTTT. Translating it yields CASSLVDSTEAFF. Supplemented by reference TRBV5-1 and TRBJ1-1, the full variable domain reads KAGVTQTPRYLIKTRGQQVTLSCSPISGHRSVSWYQQTPGQGLQFLFEYFSETQRNKGNFPGRFSGRQFSNSRSEMNVSTLELGDSALYLCASSLVDSTEAFFGQGTRLTVV.

The genes are TRBV7-3 and TRBJ2-7; a possible D gene is TRBD2 (5 bases). The CDR3 covers 13 residues. Germline loops: CDR1 SGHTA, CDR2 FQGTGA. The germline V and J ends were trimmed by 5 bases and 1 base, with 9 bases remaining between them. DNA for the CDR3: TGTGCCAGCAGCACCGGACTTTCCTACGAGCAGTACTTC. Translation: CASSTGLSYEQYF.

J is TRBJ2-5 and V is TRBV12-5, with 9 bases matching TRBD1. Per the germline V gene, CDR1 is LGHNT and CDR2 is FRNRAP. There are 17 residues in the CDR3. V was pared by 1 base and J by 2 bases, with 8 bases of the junction left unmatched. CDR3 sequence reads: CASGLAPGQGGQETQYF. For the CDR3, the DNA is TGTGCTAGTGGTTTGGCGCCGGGACAGGGTGGGCAAGAGACCCAGTACTTC.

This chain joins TRBV7-2 and TRBJ2-7, with 8 bases lining up with TRBD2. Trimming cost V 1 base and J 2 bases; bases outside gene matches: 4. CDR1 and CDR2 (germline): SGHTA, FQGNSA. The CDR3 spans 15 residues. The CDR3 DNA is TGTGCCAGCAGCTTAGGACTAGCGCGGACCTACGAGCAGTACTTC. Translating it yields CASSLGLARTYEQYF.

The rearrangement uses TRBV9 and TRBJ1-6; a possible D gene is TRBD1 (5 bases). The CDR3 is 17 residues long. V lost 3 bases and J lost 8, with 21 bases in between. From germline, CDR1 is SGDLS and CDR2 YYNGEE. CDR3 nucleotides: TGTGCCAGCAGCGAAGGGGCATTCGCCCGAGGTGATTCACCCCTCCACTTT. Translated, it gives CASSEGAFARGDSPLHF.

The chain is built from TRBV10-3 and TRBJ1-2; 9 nucleotides agree with TRBD1. Trimming took 6 bases from V and 3 from J; bases not matched to a gene: 5. The germline CDR1 and CDR2 sequences are ENHRY and SYGVKD. The CDR3 is 14 amino acids. The CDR3 loop is CAIRQQGADYGYTF. The CDR3, as DNA: TGTGCCATCAGGCAACAGGGGGCAGACTATGGCTACACCTTC.

The V and J genes are TRBV13 and TRBJ1-1; D may be TRBD1 (6 bases). CDR3 length equals 13 residues. V lost 5 bases and J lost 5, with 12 bases in between. Germline V gives CDR1 PRHDT, CDR2 FYEKMQ (reference sequence). In nucleotides, the CDR3 is TGTGCCAGCAGCAAATACAGGGTGACTGAAGCTTTCTTT. Translation gives CASSKYRVTEAFF. Full variable domain (outside the CDR3, taken from reference TRBV13 and TRBJ1-1): AAGVIQSPRHLIKEKRETATLKCYPIPRHDTVYWYQQGPGQDPQFLISFYEKMQSDKGSIPDRFSAQQFSDYHSELNMSSLELGDSALYFCASSKYRVTEAFFGQGTRLTVV.

This clone showed up just a few times. This chain's CDR3 is CASSQGGSNEQFF. CDR3 sequence (DNA): TGTGCCAGCAGCCAAGGAGGGTCGAATGAGCAGTTCTTC. The J gene is TRBJ2-1, the V gene TRBV4-2; possible D gene TRBD2, 5 bases. The CDR3 sequence is 13 residues long. CDR1 and CDR2 (germline): LGHNA, YNFKEQ. Trimming stripped 1 base from V and 7 bases from J, with 8 bases between.

V usage is TRBV7-9 and J usage is TRBJ2-5; possible D gene TRBD2, 6 bases. Between the trimmed V and J ends, which lost 5 bases and 0 bases, there was a span of 7 bases. The germline V gene encodes CDR1 SEHNR and CDR2 FQNEAQ (reference sequence). This CDR3 contains 13 residues. In DNA form, the CDR3 reads TGTGCCAGCAGCGGGGGGTACCAAGAGACCCAGTACTTC. Residues: CASSGGYQETQYF.

CDR3: CASSLDRETQYF. The CDR3 DNA reads TGTGCCAGCAGCTTAGATCGTGAGACCCAGTACTTC. This chain connects TRBV7-6 to TRBJ2-5; D remains unclear. The length of the CDR3 is 12 residues. CDR1 and CDR2 from the germline V gene are SGHVS and FNYEAQ. V was pared by 1 base and J by 5 bases, with 5 bases between.

The CDR3 is CASSYRGSDQPQHF. The CDR3 DNA reads as TGTGCCAGCAGTTATAGGGGGAGCGATCAGCCCCAGCATTTT. This chain links TRBV6-6 with TRBJ1-5; possibly TRBD1 for D (6 bases). V lost 3 bases and J lost 5, with 11 bases in between. Germline-derived CDR1 and CDR2 are MNHNY and SVGAGI (reference sequence). CDR3 length equals 14 residues.

The gene calls are TRBV19 and TRBJ1-2; TRBD1 is a possible D gene (5 bases). Germline assignment: CDR1 LNHDA and CDR2 SQIVND (reference sequence). Between the trimmed V and J ends, which lost 1 base and 4 bases, there was a span of 19 bases. CDR3 length: 17 residues. The chain's CDR3 is CASSIAQRQGSGYGYTF. CDR3 nucleotides: TGTGCCAGTAGTATAGCCCAAAGGCAGGGATCCGGCTATGGCTACACCTTC.

This clone was observed a few times. CDR3 residues: CASSSEPVPDGYTF. The DNA for the CDR3 is TGTGCCAGCAGCTCCGAACCTGTACCGGATGGCTACACCTTC. The chain combines TRBV6-5 with TRBJ1-2, with D unresolved. CDR3 length: 14 amino acids. Germline V CDR1 and CDR2: MNHEY, SVGAGI. V lost 6 bases to trimming and J lost 6 bases, with 17 bases between them.

This chain joins TRBV11-2 and TRBJ1-6; the D gene is possibly TRBD1 (5 bases). The CDR3 is 13 residues long. The germline V gene has CDR1 SGHAT and CDR2 FQNNGV. The V end lost 1 base, the J end lost 12 bases, and 10 bases lay between the germline ends. CDR3: CASSLVRRGPLHF. CDR3 in DNA: TGTGCCAGCAGCTTAGTCAGAAGGGGACCCCTCCACTTT.

The V gene is TRBV30, the J gene TRBJ2-7, with TRBD1 as a possible D gene (6 bases). The V gene's germline CDR1 is GTSNPN and CDR2 SVGIG (reference sequence). The CDR3 covers 11 residues. Deletions cut 7 bases from V and 3 bases from J, with 10 bases between. CDR3 amino acids: CALKGGYEQYF. The CDR3 nucleotides are TGTGCCTTAAAAGGGGGCTACGAGCAGTACTTC.

The J gene is TRBJ2-1, the V gene TRBV29-1, with a weak D call TRBD2 (5 bases). The CDR3 extends over 12 amino acids. The V and J ends lost 3 bases and 4 bases respectively, with 7 bases between them. The germline gives CDR1 SQVTM, CDR2 ANQGSEA. The CDR3 is CSVDLAYNEQFF. CDR3 in DNA: TGCAGCGTTGATCTAGCATACAATGAGCAGTTCTTC.

V usage is TRBV5-1 and J usage is TRBJ2-5; D is possibly TRBD1 (5 bases). The CDR3 has 14 residues. Between the trimmed V and J ends, which lost 0 bases and 5 bases, there was a span of 11 bases. The germline gives CDR1 SGHRS, CDR2 YFSETQ. The CDR3 reads CASSLEGLGETQYF. CDR3 coding DNA: TGCGCCAGCAGCTTGGAGGGGTTAGGGGAGACCCAGTACTTC.

This rearrangement joins TRBV5-4 to TRBJ2-1; 10 nucleotides line up with TRBD2. Trimming at V came to 3 bases and at J to 0 bases, leaving 3 bases not matched to a gene. Germline V CDR1 and CDR2: SGHNT, YYREEE (reference sequence). This CDR3 region has 16 residues. The CDR3 DNA sequence: TGTGCCAGCAGCTCCGGGACTAGCGCCTCCTACAATGAGCAGTTCTTC. Translating gives CASSSGTSASYNEQFF.

This chain joins TRBV6-1 and TRBJ1-1; 8 bases map to TRBD1. Germline CDR1 and CDR2: MNHNS and SASEGT. The CDR3 is 15 amino acids. V lost 7 bases, J lost 8 bases, and 15 bases stayed unmatched. The chain's CDR3 is CASTPPGQVSPEAFF. The CDR3 DNA is TGTGCCAGCACCCCACCGGGACAGGTATCCCCGGAAGCTTTCTTT.

The chain links TRBV6-5 to TRBJ2-7; D gene ambiguous. V lost 6 bases to trimming and J lost 3 bases, with 6 bases between them. CDR1 and CDR2 (germline): MNHEY, SVGAGI. This CDR3 comprises 11 residues. In DNA form, the CDR3 reads TGTGCCAGCAGCTCCGTCTACGAGCAGTACTTC. Translated: CASSSVYEQYF.

The genes are TRBV5-1 and TRBJ2-2; D remains ambiguous. Germline CDR1 SGHRS, CDR2 YFSETQ. This CDR3 is built from 15 residues. The V end lost 0 bases, the J end lost 0 bases, and 6 bases lay between the germline ends. Here the CDR3 reads CASSLGAANTGELFF. In DNA form, the CDR3 reads TGCGCCAGCAGCTTGGGGGCTGCGAACACCGGGGAGCTGTTTTTT.

The CDR3 DNA reads as TGTGCCAGCTCACCGAGAACAGGGTTATATGAGCAGTTCTTC. Translating it yields CASSPRTGLYEQFF. The chain has TRBV18 and TRBJ2-1, with D maybe TRBD1 (6 bases). Germline loops: CDR1 KGHSH, CDR2 LQKENI. CDR3 length: 14 residues. The ends were cut back, 3 bases at V and 8 bases at J, with 14 bases in the middle.

The chain couples TRBV28 to TRBJ2-1; 10 bases agree with TRBD2. There are 17 residues in the CDR3. In germline, CDR1 is MDHEN, CDR2 SYDVKM. The V and J ends lost 4 bases and 3 bases, in that order; junction bases with no gene match: 9. CDR3 coding DNA: TGTGCCAGCAGTTCCAGCGGGAGGGCCAAAAGCTACAATGAGCAGTTCTTC. It is translated as CASSSSGRAKSYNEQFF.

This chain uses TRBV7-9 with TRBJ2-3, with 7 bases matching TRBD1. Germline V lookup: CDR1 SEHNR, CDR2 FQNEAQ (reference sequence). The CDR3 totals 14 residues. V dropped 7 bases and J dropped 0; count of bases not matched to a gene: 4. The CDR3 coding sequence is TGTGCCAGCACCGTGACAGGGAGCACAGATACGCAGTATTTT. Its translation: CASTVTGSTDTQYF.

The chain has TRBV5-4 and TRBJ2-1, with 7 bases identical to TRBD2. Trimming took 5 bases from V and 5 from J; bases not matched to a gene: 10. The CDR3 extends over 15 amino acids. Germline CDR1 and CDR2: SGHNT and YYREEE (reference sequence). CDR3 sequence (DNA): TGTGCCAGCAGTTCTCCTAGCGGACCCCACAATGAGCAGTTCTTC. Translation gives CASSSPSGPHNEQFF.

This rearrangement joins TRBV15 to TRBJ2-6; D call uncertain. V lost 1 base to trimming and J lost 2 bases, with 12 bases between them. The CDR3 contains 17 residues. Germline CDR1 LNHNV, CDR2 YYDKDF (reference sequence). In DNA, the CDR3 is TGTGCCACCAGCAGAGCGCTACTAAGTACTGGGGCCAACGTCCTGACTTTC. Its translation: CATSRALLSTGANVLTF.

The J gene is TRBJ2-2, the V gene TRBV27, with D maybe TRBD2 (6 bases). Deletions cut 7 bases from V and 0 bases from J, with 12 bases between. CDR1 MNHEY and CDR2 SMNVEV come from the germline V gene (reference sequence). The CDR3 length is 15 residues. The CDR3 DNA reads TGTGCCAGCACCTACCTAGCGACGAACACCGGGGAGCTGTTTTTT. Translated, it gives CASTYLATNTGELFF.